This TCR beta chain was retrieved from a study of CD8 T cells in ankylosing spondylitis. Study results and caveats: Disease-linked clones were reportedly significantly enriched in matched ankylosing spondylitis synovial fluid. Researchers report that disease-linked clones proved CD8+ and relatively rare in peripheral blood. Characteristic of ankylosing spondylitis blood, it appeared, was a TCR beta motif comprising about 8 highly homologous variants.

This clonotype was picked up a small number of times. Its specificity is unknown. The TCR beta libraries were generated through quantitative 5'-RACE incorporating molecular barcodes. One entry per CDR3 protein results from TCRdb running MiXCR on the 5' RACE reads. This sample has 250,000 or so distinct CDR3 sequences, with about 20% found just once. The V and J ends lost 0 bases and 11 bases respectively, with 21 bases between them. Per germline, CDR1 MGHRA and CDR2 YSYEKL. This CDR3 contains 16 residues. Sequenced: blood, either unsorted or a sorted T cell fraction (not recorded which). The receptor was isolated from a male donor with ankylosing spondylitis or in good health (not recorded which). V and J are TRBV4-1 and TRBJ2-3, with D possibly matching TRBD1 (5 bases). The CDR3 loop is CASSQEGPMEGEVQYF. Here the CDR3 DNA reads TGCGCCAGCAGCCAAGAGGGGCCGATGGAAGGAGAAGTGCAGTATTTT.